Below, one T cell receptor (beta chain) is given with its context. What it binds is not known. The TCR beta CDR3 regions underwent amplification using RNA transcripts as the source. During a first-round RT-PCR of the TCR CDR3, the HTBI primer set was used. One entry per CDR3 protein results from TCRdb running MiXCR on the multiplex PCR reads. The sample carries approximately 560,000 distinct CDR3 sequences, around 46% recorded once. This sample stems from a study of T cells in Graves' hyperthyroidism and ophthalmopathy. Recently diagnosed hyperthyroidism of less than 2 months' duration affected patients aged 18 to 65. Pregnant or lactating patients were excluded, as were those with uncontrolled infection or other autoimmune disease. Study outcomes and limitations: Clonotypes that were expanded in thyroid above 0.001 mostly appeared in blood too.

Germline assignment: CDR1 ENHRY and CDR2 SYGVKD. The CDR3 runs 13 residues. Trimming cost V 4 bases and J 6 bases, with 10 bases left between them. The sequencing input was peripheral blood or thyroid tissue (not recorded which). This sequence originates from a woman aged 18-29 years with Graves' hyperthyroidism. The rearrangement links TRBV10-3 to TRBJ1-5; a weak D match, TRBD1 (5 bases). DNA for the CDR3: TGTGCCATCAGTGGAGGGGTAGGTCAGCCCCAGCATTTT. Its translation: CAISGGVGQPQHF.